This T cell receptor delta chain originates from a study of Vδ1+ human thymocytes. Notes on the study in general: Highly polyclonal TRG and TRD repertoires with Gaussian CDR3 length distributions appeared in thymus. Thymic delta-chain repertoires held approximately 20% Vdelta2 sequences and few Vdelta3, despite high sort purity.

Sorted Vdelta1+ thymocytes were roughly 96% to 99.6% pure. The template was reverse-transcribed extracted RNA. The CDR3 regions were amplified by multiplex PCR from V-gene primers to a constant-region primer. TCRdb re-analyzed the multiplex PCR reads via CATT. The sample shows roughly 56,000 delta-chain clones, less than 15% of them seen only once. V was pared by 2 bases and J by 0 bases, with 31 bases between. The CDR3 is made up of 22 amino acids. In germline, CDR1 is TSWWSYY, CDR2 QGS. Concerning this clone itself: Its antigen is still unknown.

The chain couples TRDV1 to TRDJ1; D is undetermined. This TCR was sampled from a girl in the first two years of life who had congenital heart surgery. The sequencing sample was made of Vdelta1+ gamma-delta thymocytes from the thymus. The subset denotes: FACS-sorted CD3+ TCRalphabeta- TCRVdelta1+ TCRVdelta2- thymocytes. CDR3: CALGEEGGKVVEGLEYTDKLIF. In DNA, the CDR3 is TGTGCTCTTGGGGAAGAAGGAGGGAAAGTGGTCGAGGGCTTAGAGTACACCGATAAACTCATCTTT.